A single sample is the source of the 21 T cell receptor beta chains below, sequenced in a study of cytomegalovirus exposure and HLA in healthy donors (dated by TCRdb to about 2017). The library was made by the immunoSEQ multiplex PCR assay. A mixture of 60 forward primers for TCR Vbeta segments and 13 reverse primers for TCR Jbeta segments was used in the multiplex PCR. TCRdb took over this immuneACCESS table, retaining in-frame rearrangements with V and J assigned. Such tables are incomplete; in checked studies, under half of the missing clones stem from an unresolved V gene, and the remainder is unexplained. In this sample the table shows about 110,000 clones, roughly 70% of which occur a single time. The ten largest make up around 10% of the sample. Sample: PBMCs. The receptor source for this set is a man aged 25 to 40 in good health and CMV-seropositive.

The chain carries TRBV23-1 and TRBJ2-7; TRBD1 might be the D (5 bases). TRBV23-1 is marked as an open reading frame, function uncertain. V lost 2 bases, J lost 1 base, and 21 bases lay in between. The length of the CDR3 is 18 residues. The CDR3 spells CASSQAKGPGKRSYEQYV. The CDR3 region has the DNA TGCGCCAGCAGTCAAGCCAAGGGCCCAGGGAAAAGGTCCTACGAGCAGTACGTC.

The gene calls are TRBV9 and TRBJ2-3; 7 nucleotides align to TRBD2. This CDR3 is 15 amino acids long. Germline assignment: CDR1 SGDLS and CDR2 YYNGEE. The V and J ends lost 4 bases and 4 bases, in that order; junction bases with no gene match: 9. CDR3 sequence (DNA): TGTGCCAGCAGCCCGTGGGCCCGGGAGGCAGATACGCAGTATTTT. This translates into CASSPWAREADTQYF.

The rearrangement uses TRBV2 and TRBJ1-4; 11 nucleotides align to TRBD1. V lost 3 bases to trimming and J lost 8 bases; unmatched junction nucleotides: 2. CDR3 length: 14 residues. Germline lookup yields CDR1 SNHLY and CDR2 FYNNEI. CDR3 nucleotides: TGTGCCAGCAGTGAGGGGACAGGGGGAGAAAAACTGTTTTTT. It encodes CASSEGTGGEKLFF.

V usage is TRBV9 and J usage is TRBJ2-3, with a weak D call TRBD2 (5 bases). With 0 bases removed from V and 2 bases from J, the gap between germline ends came to 10 bases. In germline, CDR1 is SGDLS, CDR2 YYNGEE. The CDR3 consists of 15 residues. The DNA for the CDR3 is TGTGCCAGCAGCGTAGACCTAGCCACCACAGATACGCAGTATTTT. Its translation: CASSVDLATTDTQYF.

This chain uses TRBV7-2 with TRBJ1-2; the D gene is possibly TRBD1 (5 bases). Trimming stripped 3 bases from V and 3 bases from J, with 11 bases between. This CDR3 region has 14 residues. Germline V lookup: CDR1 SGHTA, CDR2 FQGNSA. CDR3 DNA: TGTGCCAGCAGCTTCGGGGGGGTGCACTATGGCTACACCTTC. It specifies CASSFGGVHYGYTF.

This clone was counted between two and nine times. The chain is built from TRBV11-3 and TRBJ1-4, with a tentative D call TRBD1 (5 bases). From germline, CDR1 is SGHNT and CDR2 YENEEA. This CDR3 spans 18 amino acids. V was cut by 4 bases and J by 8 bases, with 26 bases left in between. The DNA of the CDR3 is TGTGCCAGCAGCTCAGCGGTCGGGACGGCGATAGGAGGGGAAAAACTGTTTTTT. Its translation: CASSSAVGTAIGGEKLFF.

V is TRBV13 and J is TRBJ2-1; D gene unclear. V shed 5 bases and J shed 8 bases, with 16 bases lying between them. CDR3 length: 14 residues. Germline V gene data show CDR1 as PRHDT and CDR2 as FYEKMQ (reference sequence). The CDR3 protein is CASSPRVQNYEQFF. In nucleotides, the CDR3 is TGTGCCAGCAGCCCAAGAGTACAGAATTATGAGCAGTTCTTC.

The V gene is TRBV7-8, the J gene TRBJ1-4, with 8 bases identical to TRBD1. V dropped 1 base and J dropped 8; count of bases not matched to a gene: 9. The CDR3 has 16 residues. Germline lookup yields CDR1 SGHVS and CDR2 FQNEAQ. The CDR3 reads CASSLGGGTGVEKLFF. The CDR3 DNA is TGTGCCAGCAGCTTAGGCGGTGGGACAGGTGTAGAAAAACTGTTTTTT.

The chain uses TRBV28 and TRBJ1-5; D may be TRBD1 (6 bases). Germline V gene lookup returns CDR1 MDHEN and CDR2 SYDVKM. The CDR3 has 15 residues. V lost 4 bases to trimming and J lost 0 bases, with 10 bases between them. CDR3 amino acids: CASSSDRYSNQPQHF. The CDR3 DNA reads TGTGCCAGCAGTTCCGACAGGTATAGCAATCAGCCCCAGCATTTT. The full variable domain, rest sourced from reference TRBV28 and TRBJ1-5, is DVKVTQSSRYLVKRTGEKVFLECVQDMDHENMFWYRQDPGLGLRLIYFSYDVKMKEKGDIPEGYSVSREKKERFSLILESASTNQTSMYLCASSSDRYSNQPQHFGDGTRLSIL.

This clone was observed a few times. The chain is built from TRBV18 and TRBJ1-4, with 7 bases lining up with TRBD1. This CDR3 region has 14 residues. CDR1 KGHSH and CDR2 LQKENI come from the germline V gene. Trimming cost V 2 bases and J 8 bases; bases outside gene matches: 5. CDR3 amino acids: CASSPEGANEKLFF. In DNA, the CDR3 is TGTGCCAGCTCACCAGAGGGGGCGAACGAAAAACTGTTTTTT.

This chain joins TRBV5-1 and TRBJ2-7, with TRBD2 identical over 9 bases. Trimming cost V 4 bases and J 4 bases; bases outside gene matches: 15. CDR3 size: 17 residues. Germline V gives CDR1 SGHRS, CDR2 YFSETQ. In nucleotides, the CDR3 is TGCGCCAGCAGCCCAACACCGGCTAGCGGGGAAGGATACGAGCAGTACTTC. This translates into CASSPTPASGEGYEQYF.

Only a few counts were recorded for this clone. This rearrangement joins TRBV19 to TRBJ2-7; possibly TRBD1 for D (5 bases). Germline CDR1 is LNHDA and CDR2 is SQIVND (reference sequence). This CDR3 comprises 14 residues. V lost 0 bases and J 0 bases, leaving 6 bases between the germline ends. CDR3 in DNA: TGTGCCAGTAGTATAGAAGACAGCTCCTACGAGCAGTACTTC. Encoded protein: CASSIEDSSYEQYF.

The chain carries TRBV30 and TRBJ1-4, with 8 bases that match TRBD1. This CDR3 spans 11 amino acids. The germline gives CDR1 GTSNPN, CDR2 SVGIG (reference sequence). With V trimmed by 5 bases and J by 10 bases, 3 bases remained unmatched. The CDR3 nucleotides are TGTGCCTGGGGAACAGGGGGAAAACTGTTTTTT. Translated, it gives CAWGTGGKLFF.

The count of this clone is one. This chain uses TRBV28 with TRBJ2-7; 9 nucleotides match TRBD1. Germline CDR1 and CDR2: MDHEN and SYDVKM. Trimming removed 8 bases from V and 6 bases from J; junction bases left unmatched: 8. The CDR3 is 13 residues long. The CDR3 spells CASARDRVGEQYV. CDR3 sequence (DNA): TGTGCCAGCGCCCGGGACAGGGTGGGCGAGCAGTACGTC.

This clone was seen only a few times. The J gene is TRBJ1-6, the V gene TRBV9; no clear D. V was clipped by 4 bases and J by 8 bases, with 19 bases between them. From germline, CDR1 is SGDLS and CDR2 YYNGEE. This CDR3 region has 16 residues. The CDR3 sequence is CASSFGPGGYDSPLHF. Written as DNA, the CDR3 is TGTGCCAGCAGCTTCGGCCCCGGAGGTTATGATTCACCCCTCCACTTT.

V usage is TRBV5-1 and J usage is TRBJ2-3; D not resolved. This CDR3 region has 17 residues. V dropped 3 bases and J dropped 0 bases, with 17 bases sitting between them. The germline V gene encodes CDR1 SGHRS and CDR2 YFSETQ. CDR3 sequence: CASSSGIVTSSTDTQYF. The DNA of the CDR3 is TGCGCCAGCAGCTCCGGTATAGTAACTTCTAGCACAGATACGCAGTATTTT. Looking up the rest from reference TRBV5-1 and TRBJ2-3 gives the full variable domain: KAGVTQTPRYLIKTRGQQVTLSCSPISGHRSVSWYQQTPGQGLQFLFEYFSETQRNKGNFPGRFSGRQFSNSRSEMNVSTLELGDSALYLCASSSGIVTSSTDTQYFGPGTRLTVL.

CDR3 loop: CASSKALCRWGGCFPLDIQYF. CDR3 sequence (DNA): TGTGCCAGCAGCAAAGCGCTTTGCAGGTGGGGAGGTTGTTTTCCGTTAGACATTCAGTACTTC. J is TRBJ2-4 and V is TRBV21-1; the D call of TRBD2 is as the table states it, not checked on the DNA. TRBV21-1 is shown as a pseudogene. The CDR3 has 21 residues.

This clone was counted between two and nine times. The genes are TRBV29-1 and TRBJ1-1; a weak D match, TRBD1 (6 bases). Germline lookup yields CDR1 SQVTM and CDR2 ANQGSEA. The V end lost 4 bases, the J end lost 3 bases, and 21 bases lay between the germline ends. CDR3 length: 16 amino acids. For the CDR3, the DNA is TGCAGCGTTGTCCGGAGGGGGGGAGAGGGGGACACTGAAGCTTTCTTT. This sequence encodes CSVVRRGGEGDTEAFF.

This clone was counted a few times. J is TRBJ2-1 and V is TRBV2, with 7 bases that match TRBD1. V trimming: 5 bases; J trimming: 2 bases; junction bases outside the gene matches: 6. This CDR3 is 15 amino acids long. Germline assignment: CDR1 SNHLY and CDR2 FYNNEI. The chain's CDR3 is CASSFTGVTYNEQFF. The CDR3 region has the DNA TGTGCCAGCAGTTTCACAGGGGTTACCTACAATGAGCAGTTCTTC.

J is TRBJ2-3 and V is TRBV10-3; 7 nucleotides line up with TRBD2. This CDR3 region has 17 residues. Germline-derived CDR1 and CDR2 are ENHRY and SYGVKD. Trimming at V came to 3 bases and at J to 2 bases, leaving 11 bases not matched to a gene. CDR3 bases: TGTGCCATCAGTGACACCTCCCGGGGGGAGCACACAGATACGCAGTATTTT. It translates to CAISDTSRGEHTDTQYF.

The gene calls are TRBV9 and TRBJ2-1; 9 bases map to TRBD2. Losses at the gene ends were 4 bases for V and 9 bases for J; bases not matched to a gene: 14. In germline, CDR1 is SGDLS, CDR2 YYNGEE. CDR3 length: 16 amino acids. CDR3 in DNA: TGTGCCAGCAGCCCTCAGGGGGGCGGGAGGGCCGGTGAGCAGTTCTTC. It yields the protein CASSPQGGGRAGEQFF.